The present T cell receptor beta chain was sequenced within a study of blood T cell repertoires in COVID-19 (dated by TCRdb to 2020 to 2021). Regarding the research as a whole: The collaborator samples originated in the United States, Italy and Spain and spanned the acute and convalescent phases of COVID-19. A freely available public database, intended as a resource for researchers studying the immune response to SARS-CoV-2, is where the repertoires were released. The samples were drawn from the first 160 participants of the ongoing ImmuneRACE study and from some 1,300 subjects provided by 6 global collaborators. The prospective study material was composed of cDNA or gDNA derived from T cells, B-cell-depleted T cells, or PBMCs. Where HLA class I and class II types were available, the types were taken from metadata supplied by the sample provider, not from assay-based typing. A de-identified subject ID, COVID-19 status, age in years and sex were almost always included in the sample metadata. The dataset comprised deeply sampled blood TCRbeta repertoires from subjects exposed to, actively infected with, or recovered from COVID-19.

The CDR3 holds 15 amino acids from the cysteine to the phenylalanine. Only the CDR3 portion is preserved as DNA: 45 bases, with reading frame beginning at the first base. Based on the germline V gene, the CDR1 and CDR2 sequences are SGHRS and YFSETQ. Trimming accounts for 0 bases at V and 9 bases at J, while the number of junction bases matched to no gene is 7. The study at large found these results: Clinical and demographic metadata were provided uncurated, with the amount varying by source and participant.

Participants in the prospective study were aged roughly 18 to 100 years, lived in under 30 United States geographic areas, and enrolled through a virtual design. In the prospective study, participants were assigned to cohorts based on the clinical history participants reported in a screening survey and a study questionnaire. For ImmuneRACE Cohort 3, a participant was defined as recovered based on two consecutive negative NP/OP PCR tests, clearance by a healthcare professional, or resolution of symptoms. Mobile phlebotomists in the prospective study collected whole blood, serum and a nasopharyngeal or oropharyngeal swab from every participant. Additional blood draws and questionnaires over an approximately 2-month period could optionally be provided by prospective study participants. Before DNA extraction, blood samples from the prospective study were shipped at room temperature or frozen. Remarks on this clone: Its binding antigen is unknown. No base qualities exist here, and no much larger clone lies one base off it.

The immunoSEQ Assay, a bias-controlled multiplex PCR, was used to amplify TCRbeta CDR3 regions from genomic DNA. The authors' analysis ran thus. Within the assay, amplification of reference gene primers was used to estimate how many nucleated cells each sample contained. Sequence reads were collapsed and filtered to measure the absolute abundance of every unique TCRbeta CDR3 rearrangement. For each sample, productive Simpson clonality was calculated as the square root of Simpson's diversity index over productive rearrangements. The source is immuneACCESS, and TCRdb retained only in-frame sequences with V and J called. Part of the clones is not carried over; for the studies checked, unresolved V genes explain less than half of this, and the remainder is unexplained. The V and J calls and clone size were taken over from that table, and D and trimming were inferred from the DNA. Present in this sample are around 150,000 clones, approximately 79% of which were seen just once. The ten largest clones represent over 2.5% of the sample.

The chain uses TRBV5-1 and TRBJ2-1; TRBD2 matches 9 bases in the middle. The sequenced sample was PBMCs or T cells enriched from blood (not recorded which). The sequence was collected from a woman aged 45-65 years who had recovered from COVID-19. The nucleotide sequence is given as TGCGCCAGCAGCTTGGGAGTAGCGGGAGTGGGTGAGCAGTTCTTC. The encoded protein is CASSLGVAGVGEQFF. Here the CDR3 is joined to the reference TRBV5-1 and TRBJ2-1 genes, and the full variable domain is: KAGVTQTPRYLIKTRGQQVTLSCSPISGHRSVSWYQQTPGQGLQFLFEYFSETQRNKGNFPGRFSGRQFSNSRSEMNVSTLELGDSALYLCASSLGVAGVGEQFFGPGTRLTVL.